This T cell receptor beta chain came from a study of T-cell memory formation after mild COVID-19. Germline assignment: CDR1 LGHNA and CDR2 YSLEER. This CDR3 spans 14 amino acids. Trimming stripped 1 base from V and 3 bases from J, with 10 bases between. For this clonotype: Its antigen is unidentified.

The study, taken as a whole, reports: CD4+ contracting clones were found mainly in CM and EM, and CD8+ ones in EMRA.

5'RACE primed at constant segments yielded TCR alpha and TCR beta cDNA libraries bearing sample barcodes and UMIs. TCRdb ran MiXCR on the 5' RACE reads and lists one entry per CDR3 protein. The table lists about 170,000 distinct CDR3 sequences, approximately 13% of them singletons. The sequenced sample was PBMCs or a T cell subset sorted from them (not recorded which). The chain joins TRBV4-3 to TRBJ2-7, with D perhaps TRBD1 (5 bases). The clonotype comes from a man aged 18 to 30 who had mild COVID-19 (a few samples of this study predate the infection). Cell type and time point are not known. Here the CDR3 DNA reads TGCGCCAGCAGCCAAGGGGGCAGCAGCTACGAGCAGTACTTC. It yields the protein CASSQGGSSYEQYF.